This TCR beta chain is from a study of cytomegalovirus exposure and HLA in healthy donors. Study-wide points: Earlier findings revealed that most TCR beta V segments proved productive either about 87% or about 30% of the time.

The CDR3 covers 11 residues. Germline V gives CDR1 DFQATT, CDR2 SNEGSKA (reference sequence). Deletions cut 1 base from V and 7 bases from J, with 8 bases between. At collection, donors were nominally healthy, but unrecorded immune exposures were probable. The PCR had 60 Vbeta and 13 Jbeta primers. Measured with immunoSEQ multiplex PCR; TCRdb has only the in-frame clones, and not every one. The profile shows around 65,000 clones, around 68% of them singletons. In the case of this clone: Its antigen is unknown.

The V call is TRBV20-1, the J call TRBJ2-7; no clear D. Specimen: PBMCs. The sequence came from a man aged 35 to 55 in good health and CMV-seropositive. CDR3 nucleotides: TGCAGTGCTAGAGTTGCGAATGAGCAGTACTTC. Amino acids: CSARVANEQYF.